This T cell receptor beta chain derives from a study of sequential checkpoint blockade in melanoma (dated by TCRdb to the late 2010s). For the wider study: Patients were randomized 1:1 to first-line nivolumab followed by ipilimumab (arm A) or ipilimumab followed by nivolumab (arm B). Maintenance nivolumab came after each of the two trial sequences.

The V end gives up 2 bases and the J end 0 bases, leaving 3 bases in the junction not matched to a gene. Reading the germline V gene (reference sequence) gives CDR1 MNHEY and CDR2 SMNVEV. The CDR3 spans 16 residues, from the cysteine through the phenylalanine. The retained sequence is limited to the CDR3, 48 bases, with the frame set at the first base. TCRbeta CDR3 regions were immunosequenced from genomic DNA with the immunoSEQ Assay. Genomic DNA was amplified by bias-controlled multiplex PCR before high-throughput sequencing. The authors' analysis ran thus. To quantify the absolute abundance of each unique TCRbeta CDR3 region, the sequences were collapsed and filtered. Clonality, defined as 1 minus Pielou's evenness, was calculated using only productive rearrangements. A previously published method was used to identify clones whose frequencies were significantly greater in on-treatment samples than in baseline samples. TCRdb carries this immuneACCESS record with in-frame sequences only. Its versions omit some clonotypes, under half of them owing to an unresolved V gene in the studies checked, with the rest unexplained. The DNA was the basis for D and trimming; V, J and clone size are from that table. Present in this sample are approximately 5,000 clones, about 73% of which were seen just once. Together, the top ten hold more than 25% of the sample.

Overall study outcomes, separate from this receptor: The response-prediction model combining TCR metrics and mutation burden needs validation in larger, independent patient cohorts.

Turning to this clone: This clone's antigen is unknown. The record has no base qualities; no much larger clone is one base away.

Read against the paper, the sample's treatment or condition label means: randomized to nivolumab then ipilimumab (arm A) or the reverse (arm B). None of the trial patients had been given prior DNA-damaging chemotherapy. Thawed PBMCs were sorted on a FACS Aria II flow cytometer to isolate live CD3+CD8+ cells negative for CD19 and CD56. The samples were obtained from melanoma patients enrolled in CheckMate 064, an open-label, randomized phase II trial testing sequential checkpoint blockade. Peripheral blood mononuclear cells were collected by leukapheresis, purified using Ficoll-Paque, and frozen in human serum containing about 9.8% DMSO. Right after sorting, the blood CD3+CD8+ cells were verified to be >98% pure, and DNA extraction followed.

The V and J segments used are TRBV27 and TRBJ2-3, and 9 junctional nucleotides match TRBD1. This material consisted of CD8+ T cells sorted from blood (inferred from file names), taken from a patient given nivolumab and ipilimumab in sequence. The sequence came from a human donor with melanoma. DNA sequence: TGTGCCAGCAGTTTAGGGACAGGGCTCAGCACAGATACGCAGTATTTT. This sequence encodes CASSLGTGLSTDTQYF.